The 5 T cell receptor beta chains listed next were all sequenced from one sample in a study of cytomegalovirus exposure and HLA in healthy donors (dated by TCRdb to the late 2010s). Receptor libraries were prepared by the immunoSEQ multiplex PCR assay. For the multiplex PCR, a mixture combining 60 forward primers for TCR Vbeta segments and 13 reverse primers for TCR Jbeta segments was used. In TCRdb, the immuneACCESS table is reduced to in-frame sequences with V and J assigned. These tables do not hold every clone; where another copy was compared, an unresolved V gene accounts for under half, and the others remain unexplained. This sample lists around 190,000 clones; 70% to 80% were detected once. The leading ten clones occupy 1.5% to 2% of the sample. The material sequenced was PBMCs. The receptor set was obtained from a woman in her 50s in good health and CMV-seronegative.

The chain's CDR3 is CASSPGLAGYSQETQYF. CDR3 bases: TGTGCCAGCAGCCCCGGACTAGCGGGGTACAGTCAAGAGACCCAGTACTTC. The V and J genes are TRBV7-8 and TRBJ2-5; TRBD2 matches 12 bases. Germline trimming cut 5 bases from V and 2 bases from J; bases unmatched to any gene: 9. Germline values: CDR1 SGHVS, CDR2 FQNEAQ. The length of the CDR3 is 17 residues. The full variable domain, its missing parts supplied by reference TRBV7-8 and TRBJ2-5, is GAGVSQSPRYKVAKRGQDVALRCDPISGHVSLFWYQQALGQGPEFLTYFQNEAQLDKSGLPSDRFFAERPEGSVSTLKIQRTQQEDSAVYLCASSPGLAGYSQETQYFGPGTRLLVL.

CDR3 protein: CASSRDRVLEQYF. The DNA of the CDR3 is TGTGCCAGCAGCAGGGACAGGGTGCTAGAGCAGTACTTC. The chain has TRBV7-2 and TRBJ2-7; TRBD1 matches 9 bases. Germline V lookup: CDR1 SGHTA, CDR2 FQGNSA. This CDR3 contains 13 residues. Trimming cost V 5 bases and J 7 bases; bases outside gene matches: 6.

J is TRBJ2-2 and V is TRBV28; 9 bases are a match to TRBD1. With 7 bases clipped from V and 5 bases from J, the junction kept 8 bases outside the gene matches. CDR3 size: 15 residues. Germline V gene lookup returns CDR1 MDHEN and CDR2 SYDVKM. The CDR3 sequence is CASTSGTGPTGELFF. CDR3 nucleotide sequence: TGTGCCAGCACGTCCGGGACAGGGCCAACCGGGGAGCTGTTTTTT.

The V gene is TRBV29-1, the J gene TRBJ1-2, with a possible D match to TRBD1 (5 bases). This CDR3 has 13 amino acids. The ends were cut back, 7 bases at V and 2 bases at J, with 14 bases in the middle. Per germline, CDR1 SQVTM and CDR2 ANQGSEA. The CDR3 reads CSANGGINYGYTF. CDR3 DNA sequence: TGCAGCGCTAATGGGGGGATAAACTATGGCTACACCTTC.

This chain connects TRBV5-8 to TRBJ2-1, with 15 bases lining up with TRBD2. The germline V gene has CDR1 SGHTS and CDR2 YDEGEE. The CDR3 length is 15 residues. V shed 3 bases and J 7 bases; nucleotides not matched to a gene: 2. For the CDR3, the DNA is TGTGCCAGCAGCTCAGGGACTAGCGGGAGGAATGAGCAGTTCTTC. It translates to CASSSGTSGRNEQFF.